This TCR beta chain was identified in a study of sequential checkpoint blockade in melanoma. Indicated treatment: randomized to nivolumab then ipilimumab (arm A) or the reverse (arm B). Note on this clone: The antigen remains undetermined.

V lost 4 bases to trimming and J lost 0 bases, with 13 bases between them. This CDR3 region has 16 residues. CDR1 and CDR2 (germline): MDHEN, SYDVKM. Data came from immunoSEQ multiplex PCR; TCRdb stores just in-frame clones and leaves some out. The repertoire holds around 2,000 clones, with under 25% as singletons. Study observations and caveats: Pretreatment TIL clonality tracked with response in the nivolumab-first arm.

The sequencing here drew on tumor tissue (inferred from file names), taken from a patient given nivolumab and ipilimumab in sequence. The V gene is TRBV28, the J gene TRBJ1-5; D call uncertain. This TCR was recovered from a human donor with melanoma. The CDR3 bases are TGTGCCAGCAGTTCCACATGGGTTTATAGCAATCAGCCCCAGCATTTT. Protein sequence: CASSSTWVYSNQPQHF.